The 12 T cell receptor beta chains presented below share a single source sample, sequenced in a study of human versus mouse CDR3 diversity and MHC coevolution. Libraries were prepared by immunoSEQ multiplex PCR; TCRdb keeps only in-frame clonotypes and omits some of them. The sample has around 74,000 clones, 85% to 95% seen once. The sample comprised naive CD4+ T cells from blood. Subset noted: CD45RO-negative CD62L-positive naive CD4 T cells. Every receptor here comes from a person aged 30 to 69 in good health.

In DNA form, the CDR3 reads TGTGCCAGCAGCCCCTTGGACGGGGGGCAAATTGAAAAACTGTTTTTT. Translation: CASSPLDGGQIEKLFF. The genes are TRBV11-2 and TRBJ1-4, with D possibly being TRBD1 (6 bases). Trimming left V 5 bases short and J 7 bases short, with 20 bases between. Germline V gene lookup returns CDR1 SGHAT and CDR2 FQNNGV. The CDR3 runs 16 residues.

This sequence joins TRBV18 and TRBJ2-5; D not certain. Germline-derived CDR1 and CDR2 are KGHSH and LQKENI. The CDR3 spans 12 residues. The ends were cut back, 3 bases at V and 5 bases at J, with 7 bases in the middle. CDR3 residues: CASSPFAETQYF. In nucleotides, the CDR3 is TGTGCCAGCTCACCGTTTGCGGAGACCCAGTACTTC.

The J gene is TRBJ2-7, the V gene TRBV5-4; D possibly corresponds to TRBD2 (6 bases). The V gene's germline CDR1 is SGHNT and CDR2 YYREEE (reference sequence). Trimming pared 4 bases from V and 6 bases from J, leaving 17 bases between. The CDR3 length is 14 residues. The CDR3 DNA reads TGTGCCAGCAGCCCGATGGGGGAGGTGGGCGAGCAGTACTTC. Its protein product is CASSPMGEVGEQYF.

V and J are TRBV4-2 and TRBJ2-7; TRBD2 matches at 8 bases. Trimming cost V 0 bases and J 3 bases; bases outside gene matches: 1. This CDR3 contains 14 residues. Germline V gene sequence: CDR1 LGHNA, CDR2 YNFKEQ. The CDR3 loop is CASSQETSDYEQYF. CDR3 DNA sequence: TGTGCCAGCAGCCAAGAGACTAGCGACTACGAGCAGTACTTC.

The V gene is TRBV2, the J gene TRBJ1-2; 10 bases fit TRBD1. The V gene's germline CDR1 is SNHLY and CDR2 FYNNEI. The CDR3 sequence is 13 residues long. Trimming cost V 6 bases and J 6 bases; bases outside gene matches: 4. The CDR3 is CASSGTGVDGYTF. In DNA form, the CDR3 reads TGTGCCAGCAGCGGGACAGGGGTTGATGGCTACACCTTC.

J is TRBJ2-3 and V is TRBV6-4; D is perhaps TRBD1 (6 bases). The V gene lost 5 bases and the J gene lost 1 base, with 13 bases spanning the gap. The CDR3 runs to 15 residues. Germline CDR1 is MRHNA and CDR2 is SNTAGT. This CDR3 is CASSLTSGGTDTQYF. CDR3 coding DNA: TGTGCCAGCAGTCTCACTTCAGGGGGCACAGATACGCAGTATTTT.

This clone appeared a single time. The CDR3, as DNA: TGTGCCAGCAGCCCCCGGACAGATCACTACGAGCAGTACTTC. Translated: CASSPRTDHYEQYF. The chain links TRBV5-6 to TRBJ2-7, with TRBD1 as a possible D gene (6 bases). The germline CDR1 and CDR2 sequences are SGHDT and YYEEEE. Deletions cut 4 bases from V and 3 bases from J, with 14 bases between. The CDR3 consists of 14 residues.

This sequence joins TRBV18 and TRBJ1-2, with 7 positions matching TRBD1. This CDR3 has 13 amino acids. CDR1 KGHSH and CDR2 LQKENI come from the germline V gene. J was trimmed by 3 bases and V by 5 bases; bases with no gene match: 3. CDR3 residues: CASSTGTDYGYTF. CDR3 DNA sequence: TGTGCCAGCTCAACCGGGACAGACTATGGCTACACCTTC.

Worth noting for this clone: Germline is not matched at one junction end, which may reflect a read error. Other DNA variants within this sample encode the same CDR3. The rearrangement links TRBV6-1 to TRBJ1-6; D remains ambiguous. Germline V gives CDR1 MNHNS, CDR2 SASEGT. The CDR3 consists of 15 residues. CDR3 coding DNA: TGTGCCAGCAGGCCAGTGGTGGGAGGTAATTCCCCCCTCCACTTT. Protein product: CASRPVVGGNSPLHF.

This chain connects TRBV13 to TRBJ2-4; 7 bases are shared with TRBD1. CDR1 and CDR2 from the germline V gene are PRHDT and FYEKMQ (reference sequence). The CDR3 contains 16 residues. The trim removed 9 bases at V and 6 bases at J, leaving 17 bases unmatched. The CDR3 protein is CASTSSLTGSVNIQYF. The CDR3 DNA reads as TGTGCCAGTACTTCCAGTCTGACAGGGAGCGTAAACATTCAGTACTTC.

The CDR3 DNA reads TGTGCCAGCAGTGCGACAGGCGCGGGGGTTTCACCCCTCCACTTT. Translated: CASSATGAGVSPLHF. The gene calls are TRBV6-1 and TRBJ1-6; tentative D call: TRBD1 (6 bases). The ends were cut back, 4 bases at V and 9 bases at J, with 16 bases in the middle. CDR3 length equals 15 residues. CDR1 is MNHNS, CDR2 SASEGT, per germline.

V usage is TRBV6-5 and J usage is TRBJ1-1; 11 bases align to TRBD1. The CDR3 consists of 15 residues. Germline loops: CDR1 MNHEY, CDR2 SVGAGI. Germline trimming cut 5 bases from V and 10 bases from J; bases unmatched to any gene: 12. The CDR3: CASSQADRGLSGAFF. The CDR3 DNA sequence: TGTGCCAGCAGTCAGGCGGACAGGGGGCTGTCTGGAGCTTTCTTT.